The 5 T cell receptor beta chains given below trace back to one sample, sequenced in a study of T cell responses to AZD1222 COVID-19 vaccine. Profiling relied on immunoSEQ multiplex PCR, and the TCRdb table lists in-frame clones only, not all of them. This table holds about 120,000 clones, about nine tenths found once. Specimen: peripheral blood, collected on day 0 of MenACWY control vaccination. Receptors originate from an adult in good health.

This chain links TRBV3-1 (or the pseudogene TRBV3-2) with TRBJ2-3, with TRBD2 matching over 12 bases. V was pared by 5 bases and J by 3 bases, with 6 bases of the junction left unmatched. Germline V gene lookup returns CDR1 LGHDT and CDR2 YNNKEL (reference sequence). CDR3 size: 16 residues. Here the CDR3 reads CASSEWTSGKTDTQYF. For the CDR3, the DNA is TGTGCCAGCAGCGAATGGACTAGCGGGAAAACAGATACGCAGTATTTT.

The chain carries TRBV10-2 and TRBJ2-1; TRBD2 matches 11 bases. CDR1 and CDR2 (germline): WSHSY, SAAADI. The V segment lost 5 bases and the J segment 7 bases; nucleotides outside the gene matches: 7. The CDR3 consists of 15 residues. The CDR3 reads CASSPTSGGPNEQFF. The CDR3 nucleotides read TGCGCCAGCAGTCCAACTAGCGGGGGACCAAATGAGCAGTTCTTC.

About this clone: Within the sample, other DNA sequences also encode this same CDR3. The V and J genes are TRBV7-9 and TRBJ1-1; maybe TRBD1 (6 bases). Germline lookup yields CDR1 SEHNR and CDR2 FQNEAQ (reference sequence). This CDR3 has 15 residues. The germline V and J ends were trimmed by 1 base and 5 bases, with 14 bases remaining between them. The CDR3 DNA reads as TGTGCCAGCAGCTTAGAACAGGGAAGGTCGACTGAAGCTTTCTTT. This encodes CASSLEQGRSTEAFF.

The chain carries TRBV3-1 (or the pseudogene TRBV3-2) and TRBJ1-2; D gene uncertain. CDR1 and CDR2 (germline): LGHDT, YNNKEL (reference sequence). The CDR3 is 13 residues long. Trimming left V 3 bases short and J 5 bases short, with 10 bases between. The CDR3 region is CASSQRLWYGYTF. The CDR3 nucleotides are TGTGCCAGCAGCCAGAGGTTGTGGTATGGCTACACCTTC.

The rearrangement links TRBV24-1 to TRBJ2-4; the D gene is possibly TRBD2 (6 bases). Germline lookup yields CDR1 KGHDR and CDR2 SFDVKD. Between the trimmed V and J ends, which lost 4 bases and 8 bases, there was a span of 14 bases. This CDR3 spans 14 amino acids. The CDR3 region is CATSEGRGTDIQYF. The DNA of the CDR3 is TGTGCCACCAGTGAAGGTCGGGGGACGGACATTCAGTACTTC.